These 30 T cell receptor beta chains were all obtained from the same sample, sequenced in a study of T cells in localized non-small cell lung cancer. Method: immunoSEQ multiplex PCR; TCRdb's copy keeps in-frame clones and lacks some. Among several thousand clones listed, approximately 30% were seen once. Source: lung tumor tissue, taken before any cancer treatment. The source is a man aged 40 to 69 with stage III lung adenocarcinoma.

This clone was counted between two and nine times. The V call is TRBV11-3, the J call TRBJ1-6; no clear D. The CDR3 has 18 residues. Trimming left V 4 bases short and J 0 bases short, with 16 bases between. The V gene's germline CDR1 is SGHNT and CDR2 YENEEA. CDR3 DNA: TGTGCCAGCAGCTCACACGCACCGGCGAGCTCCTATAATTCACCCCTCCACTTT. Protein sequence: CASSSHAPASSYNSPLHF.

The chain uses TRBV19 and TRBJ1-5; D may be TRBD1 (5 bases). The germline V gene has CDR1 LNHDA and CDR2 SQIVND (reference sequence). The CDR3 length is 14 residues. Trimming shortened V by 7 bases and J by 2 bases, and 12 bases separated the two germline ends. CDR3 loop: CASNRGEGNQPQHF. The DNA for the CDR3 is TGTGCCAGTAACCGGGGCGAGGGCAATCAGCCCCAGCATTTT.

This rearrangement joins TRBV11-3 to TRBJ2-1; TRBD1 agrees at 12 bases. The germline V gene encodes CDR1 SGHNT and CDR2 YENEEA. V lost 5 bases and J lost 8; bases outside the gene matches: 7. This CDR3 has 15 amino acids. CDR3 coding DNA: TGTGCCAGCAGCCCGGGACAGGGGGCTGTTGATGAGCAGTTCTTC. Translation: CASSPGQGAVDEQFF.

The V and J genes are TRBV11-3 and TRBJ2-7; 11 bases fit TRBD2. The CDR3 extends over 14 amino acids. CDR1 is SGHNT, CDR2 YENEEA, per germline. The J segment lost 4 bases and the V segment lost 3 bases, leaving 2 bases of the junction unmatched. Here the CDR3 reads CASSLTSGVYEQYF. Here the CDR3 DNA reads TGTGCCAGCAGCTTGACTAGCGGGGTATACGAGCAGTACTTC.

In DNA form, the CDR3 reads TGTGCCAGCAGCGTGCTGGGGGGGGCTCGTGGCTACACCTTC. Translated: CASSVLGGARGYTF. V and J are TRBV2 and TRBJ1-2, with TRBD1 as a possible D gene (6 bases). V gave up 6 bases and J gave up 7 bases, with 18 bases separating them. Germline loops: CDR1 SNHLY, CDR2 FYNNEI. The CDR3 is 14 residues long.

The rearrangement links TRBV11-3 to TRBJ2-1; 13 nucleotides align to TRBD2. The CDR3 has 17 residues. Per the germline V gene, CDR1 is SGHNT and CDR2 is YENEEA. The trim removed 5 bases at V and 4 bases at J, leaving 8 bases unmatched. The CDR3 region has the DNA TGTGCCAGCAGCCCAGCCGGGACTAGCGGGACTTACAATGAGCAGTTCTTC. Translating it yields CASSPAGTSGTYNEQFF.

V and J are TRBV6-8 and TRBJ1-5; TRBD1 is a possible D gene (6 bases). The CDR3 is 14 residues long. Germline V gives CDR1 MNHGY, CDR2 SAAAGT. Trimming shortened V by 6 bases and J by 4 bases, and 13 bases separated the two germline ends. CDR3 protein: CASRVNRANQPQHF. The CDR3 nucleotides are TGTGCCAGCAGAGTTAACAGGGCAAATCAGCCCCAGCATTTT.

The chain has TRBV11-3 and TRBJ2-5; 7 positions match TRBD2. This CDR3 is 14 amino acids long. With 4 bases clipped from V and 5 bases from J, the junction kept 7 bases outside the gene matches. The V gene's germline CDR1 is SGHNT and CDR2 YENEEA. This chain's CDR3 is CASSYTSVGETQYF. The CDR3 DNA reads TGTGCCAGCAGCTATACTAGCGTGGGCGAGACCCAGTACTTC.

The sample holds a few counts of this clone. V and J are TRBV6-8 and TRBJ1-1, with a weak D call TRBD1 (5 bases). The V and J ends lost 6 bases and 1 base respectively, with 12 bases between them. Germline-derived CDR1 and CDR2 are MNHGY and SAAAGT. CDR3 length: 14 amino acids. The CDR3 here is CASRIRQGNTEAFF. The CDR3 nucleotides are TGTGCCAGCAGGATCCGGCAGGGGAACACTGAAGCTTTCTTT.

This clone has only a few counts. J is TRBJ1-3 and V is TRBV12-5; D is perhaps TRBD1 (5 bases). The CDR3 contains 15 residues. The germline gives CDR1 LGHNT, CDR2 FRNRAP. This CDR3 is CACRTIHLPGNTIYF. The CDR3 nucleotides read TGTGCCTGCAGGACAATTCATTTGCCTGGAAACACCATATATTTT.

This clone was observed a handful of times. The chain joins TRBV6-8 to TRBJ2-1; D perhaps matches TRBD2 (6 bases). The CDR3 is 12 residues long. Between the trimmed V and J ends, which lost 8 bases and 9 bases, there was a span of 14 bases. Germline loops: CDR1 MNHGY, CDR2 SAAAGT. The CDR3 coding sequence is TGTGCCAGCCGGGACTTCCGAGGTGAGCAGTTCTTC. This gives the protein CASRDFRGEQFF.

The sample holds a few counts of this clone. The chain carries TRBV19 and TRBJ1-6; tentatively, D is TRBD1 (6 bases). This CDR3 has 15 residues. Trimming shortened V by 7 bases and J by 11 bases, and 21 bases separated the two germline ends. Germline CDR1 reads LNHDA; CDR2 reads SQIVND (reference sequence). CDR3 loop: CASKDNRVLMTPLHF. DNA for the CDR3: TGTGCCAGTAAAGACAACAGGGTTCTTATGACACCCCTCCACTTT.

The chain uses TRBV28 and TRBJ2-1, with 10 nucleotides matching TRBD1. The CDR3 has 14 amino acids. The germline V gene encodes CDR1 MDHEN and CDR2 SYDVKM. Losses at the gene ends were 6 bases for V and 9 bases for J; bases not matched to a gene: 8. CDR3 residues: CASRQPGTGVEQFF. CDR3 bases: TGTGCCAGCAGGCAACCCGGGACAGGGGTTGAGCAGTTCTTC.

The chain has TRBV9 and TRBJ1-1, with D unresolved. The germline V and J ends were trimmed by 7 bases and 1 base, with 11 bases remaining between them. CDR1 is SGDLS, CDR2 YYNGEE, per germline. CDR3 size: 13 residues. The CDR3 here is CASLPVPNTEAFF. The DNA for the CDR3 is TGTGCCAGCCTGCCGGTACCGAACACTGAAGCTTTCTTT.

Only a few counts were recorded for this clone. The rearrangement uses TRBV6-8 and TRBJ1-4, with 12 bases lining up with TRBD1. The germline V gene has CDR1 MNHGY and CDR2 SAAAGT. Germline trimming cut 5 bases from V and 6 bases from J; bases unmatched to any gene: 4. The CDR3 spans 15 residues. The CDR3 loop is CASSDGTGGYEKLFF. CDR3 nucleotides: TGTGCCAGCAGTGATGGGACAGGGGGCTATGAAAAACTGTTTTTT.

V and J are TRBV29-1 and TRBJ2-1; the match to TRBD1 covers 8 bases. J was trimmed by 7 bases and V by 5 bases; bases with no gene match: 13. The CDR3 totals 15 residues. Germline lookup yields CDR1 SQVTM and CDR2 ANQGSEA. The CDR3 here is CSVLPVRDRINEQFF. CDR3 nucleotide sequence: TGCAGCGTTCTTCCCGTGCGGGACAGGATTAATGAGCAGTTCTTC.

By sample fraction, this clone is medium-sized. V gene TRBV6-8 combines with J gene TRBJ1-3; TRBD1 aligns across 9 bases. The J segment lost 2 bases and the V segment lost 6 bases, leaving 8 bases of the junction unmatched. This CDR3 region has 16 residues. CDR1 and CDR2 from the germline V gene are MNHGY and SAAAGT. DNA of the CDR3: TGTGCCAGCAGCCTTCCCGGGACAGGGACTGGAAACACCATATATTTT. Protein sequence: CASSLPGTGTGNTIYF.

This chain joins TRBV6-8 and TRBJ1-1; unclear D gene. CDR1 is MNHGY, CDR2 SAAAGT, per germline. V lost 6 bases and J lost 8, with 13 bases in between. This CDR3 region has 12 residues. CDR3 DNA: TGTGCCAGCAGAGTGGCGGAAATCGAAGCTTTCTTT. Translation gives CASRVAEIEAFF.

This clone was counted a few times. The chain uses TRBV6-8 and TRBJ2-1; TRBD1 matches at 12 bases. The CDR3 sequence is 14 residues long. The V gene's germline CDR1 is MNHGY and CDR2 SAAAGT. The trim removed 5 bases at V and 9 bases at J, leaving 5 bases unmatched. CDR3 sequence reads: CASSRDRGQGEQFF. DNA of the CDR3: TGTGCCAGCAGTCGGGACAGGGGGCAGGGTGAGCAGTTCTTC.

The rearrangement links TRBV5-1 to TRBJ2-7, with 7 bases identical to TRBD1. The CDR3 has 15 residues. Looked up from germline, CDR1 is SGHRS and CDR2 is YFSETQ. V lost 2 bases, J lost 0 bases, and 5 bases stayed unmatched. The CDR3 sequence: CASSFSGTDSYEQYF. Written as DNA, the CDR3 is TGCGCCAGCAGCTTCTCCGGGACAGACTCCTACGAGCAGTACTTC.

This chain joins TRBV29-1 and TRBJ1-4; D unclear. This CDR3 has 13 amino acids. CDR1 and CDR2 (germline): SQVTM, ANQGSEA. V lost 4 bases and J lost 6, with 12 bases in between. As DNA, the CDR3 is TGCAGCGTTGGGGTAACGGGTGATGAAAAACTGTTTTTT. The encoded protein is CSVGVTGDEKLFF.

Here the CDR3 DNA reads TGTGCCAGCAGTTACCCTACCGGGACGTATGAAAAACTGTTTTTT. It is translated as CASSYPTGTYEKLFF. The chain employs TRBV6-8 and TRBJ1-4; D is possibly TRBD1 (5 bases). Trimming removed 2 bases from V and 6 bases from J, with 13 bases in between. Germline loops: CDR1 MNHGY, CDR2 SAAAGT. The CDR3 has 15 residues.

The V gene is TRBV19, the J gene TRBJ2-1; 11 nucleotides match TRBD2. The CDR3 runs 13 residues. J gave up 5 bases and V 9 bases, and 3 bases lay outside the gene matches. Germline V gene lookup returns CDR1 LNHDA and CDR2 SQIVND (reference sequence). The CDR3 sequence is CASGTSGNNEQFF. CDR3 sequence (DNA): TGTGCCAGCGGGACTAGCGGTAACAATGAGCAGTTCTTC.

This chain links TRBV11-3 with TRBJ2-5; TRBD1 or TRBD2 may be the D gene (7 bases each). The CDR3 runs to 15 residues. Trimming cost V 4 bases and J 1 base, with 13 bases left between them. Germline CDR1 reads SGHNT; CDR2 reads YENEEA. CDR3 coding DNA: TGTGCCAGCAGCTGGGGAGGGACAGCCCAAGAGACCCAGTACTTC. Amino acid sequence: CASSWGGTAQETQYF.

The V call is TRBV5-1, the J call TRBJ1-2, with 7 nucleotides matching TRBD1. CDR3 size: 15 residues. V lost 4 bases and J lost 10; bases outside the gene matches: 16. Germline CDR1 and CDR2: SGHRS and YFSETQ. The CDR3 coding sequence is TGCGCCAGCAGCACCCGACAGGGCCTTATCGTCGACTACACCTTC. This sequence encodes CASSTRQGLIVDYTF.

The chain is built from TRBV6-7 and TRBJ1-1; D is unresolved. TRBV6-7 is an ORF, and what it does is uncertain. The CDR3 runs to 11 residues. Deletions cut 6 bases from V and 6 bases from J, with 8 bases between. The CDR3 is CASRTGPEAFF. The CDR3 DNA reads TGTGCCAGCAGGACGGGTCCTGAAGCTTTCTTT.

In nucleotides, the CDR3 is TGTGCCAGCAGTGGAAACAGTTTACAAGAGACCCAGTACTTC. It is translated as CASSGNSLQETQYF. The V and J genes are TRBV6-8 and TRBJ2-5; no reliable D call. V lost 5 bases to trimming and J lost 2 bases, with 12 bases between them. The germline V gene has CDR1 MNHGY and CDR2 SAAAGT. This CDR3 spans 14 amino acids.

The V gene is TRBV6-8, the J gene TRBJ1-2, with D maybe TRBD1 (6 bases). The CDR3 loop spans 15 amino acids. V was shortened by 7 bases and J by 4 bases, with 19 bases between the two germline ends. The germline V gene encodes CDR1 MNHGY and CDR2 SAAAGT. CDR3 coding DNA: TGTGCCAGCACTCACACAGGGAAAACACTCTATGGCTACACCTTC. As protein: CASTHTGKTLYGYTF.

The chain combines TRBV18 with TRBJ1-1, with D unresolved. The CDR3 is 22 residues long. Germline CDR1 reads KGHSH; CDR2 reads LQKENI. V lost 3 bases to trimming and J lost 0 bases, with 32 bases between them. As DNA, the CDR3 is TGTGCCAGCTCACCTTATGAGTTCTCCCCAATACCCCGTGTTGATGTGAACACTGAAGCTTTCTTT. Translated, it gives CASSPYEFSPIPRVDVNTEAFF.

The table lists this clone with a count of one. The J gene is TRBJ1-5, the V gene TRBV28; D gene uncertain. Germline V gene data show CDR1 as MDHEN and CDR2 as SYDVKM. This CDR3 contains 15 residues. Trimming pared 6 bases from V and 1 base from J, leaving 13 bases between. The CDR3 region is CASSWEHRSNQPQHF. The DNA of the CDR3 is TGTGCCAGCAGCTGGGAACACAGAAGCAATCAGCCCCAGCATTTT.